The next 15 T cell receptor beta chains were all read from a single sample in a study of blood T cell repertoires in COVID-19. Assay: immunoSEQ multiplex PCR; the TCRdb copy retains only in-frame clones and omits some. Here the sample spans 450,000 or so clones, around 90% being singletons. Sequenced input: peripheral blood. The origin of the receptors is a man between 18 and 35 years old with COVID-19, enrolled during active disease.

This clone appeared once. The chain couples TRBV7-9 to TRBJ1-1, with D tentatively TRBD1 (6 bases). This CDR3 contains 15 residues. Trimming pared 0 bases from V and 1 base from J, leaving 9 bases between. Per germline, CDR1 SEHNR and CDR2 FQNEAQ (reference sequence). CDR3 DNA sequence: TGTGCCAGCAGCTTAGCGCAGGGGTCGAACACTGAAGCTTTCTTT. Protein sequence: CASSLAQGSNTEAFF.

The J gene is TRBJ2-3, the V gene TRBV6-5; the match to TRBD2 covers 7 bases. The CDR3 consists of 16 residues. Germline CDR1 and CDR2: MNHEY and SVGAGI. The junction had 4 bases not matched to a gene; V was cut back by 1 base and J by 0 bases. CDR3 sequence reads: CASSYLSGGSTDTQYF. The CDR3 DNA is TGTGCCAGCAGTTACTTGTCGGGGGGAAGCACAGATACGCAGTATTTT.

CDR3 bases: TGCGCCAGCAGCCAGGATCCTCAGGGTACCAACGAGCAGTACTTC. Protein: CASSQDPQGTNEQYF. The chain uses TRBV4-1 and TRBJ2-7; weak D call: TRBD1 (5 bases). V was clipped by 3 bases and J by 5 bases, with 17 bases between them. CDR1 is MGHRA and CDR2 is YSYEKL in the germline V gene. The CDR3 has 15 residues.

The V and J genes are TRBV19 and TRBJ2-5; 11 bases line up with TRBD1. Germline CDR1 LNHDA, CDR2 SQIVND (reference sequence). This CDR3 is 15 amino acids long. V was pared by 4 bases and J by 3 bases, with 4 bases of the junction left unmatched. CDR3 amino acids: CASSKGTGGKETQYF. CDR3 DNA sequence: TGTGCCAGTAGTAAAGGGACAGGGGGGAAAGAGACCCAGTACTTC.

This rearrangement joins TRBV20-1 to TRBJ2-1, with 9 bases aligning to TRBD2. V lost 3 bases and J lost 7; bases outside the gene matches: 7. The CDR3 length is 14 residues. Germline V CDR1 and CDR2: DFQATT, SNEGSKA (reference sequence). The CDR3 DNA is TGCAGTGCTAGTAGGCGGGAGGGAAGAAATGAGCAGTTCTTC. Translated: CSASRREGRNEQFF.

The chain is built from TRBV5-4 and TRBJ2-1, with 8 bases identical to TRBD1. With 0 bases clipped from V and 5 bases from J, the junction kept 7 bases outside the gene matches. The V gene's germline CDR1 is SGHNT and CDR2 YYREEE (reference sequence). This CDR3 is 16 amino acids long. The chain's CDR3 is CASSLDLDRGHNEQFF. The CDR3, as DNA: TGTGCCAGCAGCTTGGACCTCGACAGGGGCCACAATGAGCAGTTCTTC.

This clone has just a few counts. J is TRBJ1-2 and V is TRBV5-1; D is unresolved. This CDR3 is 15 amino acids long. V shed 3 bases and J shed 8 bases, with 20 bases lying between them. In germline, CDR1 is SGHRS, CDR2 YFSETQ. The CDR3 DNA follows: TGCGCCAGCAGCTCGTCCGATGGCATGAGGAGCGGCTACACCTTC. It yields the protein CASSSSDGMRSGYTF.

The rearrangement joins TRBV29-1 to TRBJ2-7; 8 nucleotides line up with TRBD2. The germline gives CDR1 SQVTM, CDR2 ANQGSEA. V was pared by 0 bases and J by 0 bases, with 4 bases of the junction left unmatched. The CDR3 contains 15 residues. The CDR3 loop reads CSVEDRREASYEQYF. The CDR3 DNA reads TGCAGCGTTGAAGATCGGCGGGAGGCCTCCTACGAGCAGTACTTC.

V gene TRBV18 combines with J gene TRBJ2-7; the match to TRBD2 covers 8 bases. The CDR3 has 15 residues. Germline assignment: CDR1 KGHSH and CDR2 LQKENI. V lost 0 bases and J lost 4; bases outside the gene matches: 5. CDR3 bases: TGTGCCAGCTCACCACCCCGCGGGAGGATGTACGAGCAGTACTTC. As protein: CASSPPRGRMYEQYF.

CDR3 sequence: CASSPQGAVNTEAFF. The DNA of the CDR3 is TGTGCCAGCAGTCCTCAGGGGGCTGTAAACACTGAAGCTTTCTTT. The chain combines TRBV6-5 with TRBJ1-1; 8 nucleotides line up with TRBD1. Trimming removed 5 bases from V and 2 bases from J; junction bases left unmatched: 7. Germline V CDR1 and CDR2: MNHEY, SVGAGI. The CDR3 is 15 residues long.

The rearrangement links TRBV28 to TRBJ1-2; no firm D call. V lost 5 bases to trimming and J lost 4 bases, with 14 bases between them. This CDR3 is 14 amino acids long. CDR1 and CDR2 (germline): MDHEN, SYDVKM. The CDR3 sequence: CASSTIAGSYGYTF. The CDR3 region has the DNA TGTGCCAGCAGTACCATTGCGGGGAGCTATGGCTACACCTTC.

J is TRBJ2-6 and V is TRBV28; weak D call: TRBD1 (5 bases). This CDR3 region has 16 residues. The V and J ends lost 4 bases and 2 bases respectively, with 12 bases between them. Germline CDR1 is MDHEN and CDR2 is SYDVKM. The CDR3, as DNA: TGTGCCAGCAGTTCGCAGCAGGGTCCTGGGGCCAACGTCCTGACTTTC. Its protein product is CASSSQQGPGANVLTF.

This chain links TRBV7-2 with TRBJ2-3; perhaps TRBD2 as D (6 bases). The germline CDR1 and CDR2 sequences are SGHTA and FQGNSA. The CDR3 sequence is 15 residues long. Trimming took 5 bases from V and 4 from J, leaving 16 bases between them. CDR3 nucleotides: TGTGCCAGCAGCGCCACGGCGGGATTTGCAGATACGCAGTATTTT. Its translation: CASSATAGFADTQYF.

The chain couples TRBV18 to TRBJ2-1, with TRBD1 matching 9 bases. V was clipped by 5 bases and J by 2 bases; unmatched bases: 4. This CDR3 comprises 15 residues. Germline CDR1 KGHSH, CDR2 LQKENI. Here the CDR3 reads CASSTRTGAYNEQFF. The CDR3 DNA reads TGTGCCAGCTCAACCCGGACAGGGGCCTACAATGAGCAGTTCTTC.

The rearrangement links TRBV7-2 to TRBJ2-3, with 7 bases identical to TRBD1. CDR1 SGHTA and CDR2 FQGNSA come from the germline V gene. The junction had 11 bases not matched to a gene; V was cut back by 3 bases and J by 2 bases. The CDR3 is 17 residues long. The CDR3 region is CASSFHMTGPLTDTQYF. The CDR3 coding sequence is TGTGCCAGCAGCTTCCATATGACAGGGCCGCTCACAGATACGCAGTATTTT.